Listed here are 5 T cell receptor beta chains from one sample, sequenced in a study of cytomegalovirus exposure and HLA in healthy donors. The study ran its PCR with 60 Vbeta and 13 Jbeta primers. TCRdb's copy holds only in-frame clones and misses some; the assay was immunoSEQ multiplex PCR. Among 130,000 or so clones listed, 72% were seen once. The sequencing input was PBMCs. The receptors stem from a man aged 45-65 years in good health and CMV-seropositive.

The chain links TRBV29-1 to TRBJ2-3; no clear D gene. This CDR3 is 14 amino acids long. Trimming took 2 bases from V and 2 from J, leaving 11 bases between them. Germline assignment: CDR1 SQVTM and CDR2 ANQGSEA. In DNA form, the CDR3 reads TGCAGCGTTGAAACTCGGAGAGCCACAGATACGCAGTATTTT. This encodes CSVETRRATDTQYF.

J is TRBJ1-2 and V is TRBV6-5, with 8 nucleotides matching TRBD1. Per germline, CDR1 MNHEY and CDR2 SVGAGI. Trimming cost V 6 bases and J 5 bases; bases outside gene matches: 5. The CDR3 is 13 residues long. The CDR3 coding sequence is TGTGCCAGCAGCCAGGACAGGGAGTATGGCTACACCTTC. It is translated as CASSQDREYGYTF.

The rearrangement links TRBV7-8 to TRBJ1-5; D call uncertain. Germline CDR1 reads SGHVS; CDR2 reads FQNEAQ. The CDR3 consists of 12 residues. V was trimmed by 5 bases and J by 6 bases, leaving 8 bases between them. The CDR3 sequence is CASSPSGQPQHF. The CDR3 DNA follows: TGTGCCAGCAGCCCTAGTGGTCAGCCCCAGCATTTT.

V usage is TRBV7-8 and J usage is TRBJ2-7; the D gene is possibly TRBD2 (5 bases). Trimming left V 3 bases short and J 3 bases short, with 12 bases between. Germline assignment: CDR1 SGHVS and CDR2 FQNEAQ. CDR3 length: 14 amino acids. The CDR3 loop reads CASSFGRRDYEQYF. CDR3 coding DNA: TGTGCCAGCAGCTTCGGACGTCGGGACTACGAGCAGTACTTC.

V usage is TRBV4-2 and J usage is TRBJ2-1; D is unclear. CDR3 length: 12 residues. Trimming left V 4 bases short and J 4 bases short, with 5 bases between. CDR1 and CDR2 (germline): LGHNA, YNFKEQ. Written as DNA, the CDR3 is TGTGCCAGCAGCCGTCAGTACAATGAGCAGTTCTTC. Protein product: CASSRQYNEQFF.